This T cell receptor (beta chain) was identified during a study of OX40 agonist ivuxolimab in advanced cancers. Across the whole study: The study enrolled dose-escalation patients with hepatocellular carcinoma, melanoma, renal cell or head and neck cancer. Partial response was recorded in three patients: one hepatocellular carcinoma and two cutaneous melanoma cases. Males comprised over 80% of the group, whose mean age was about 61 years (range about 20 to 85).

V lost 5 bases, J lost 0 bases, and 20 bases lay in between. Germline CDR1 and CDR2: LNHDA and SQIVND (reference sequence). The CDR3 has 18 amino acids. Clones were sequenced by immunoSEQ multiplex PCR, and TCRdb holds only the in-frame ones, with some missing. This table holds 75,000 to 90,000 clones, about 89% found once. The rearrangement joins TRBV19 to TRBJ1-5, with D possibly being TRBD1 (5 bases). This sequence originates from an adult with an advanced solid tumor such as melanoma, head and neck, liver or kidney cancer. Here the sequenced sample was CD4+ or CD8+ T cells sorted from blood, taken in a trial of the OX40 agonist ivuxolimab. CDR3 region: CASSPPTGWGVSNQPQHF. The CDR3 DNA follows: TGTGCCAGTAGTCCTCCGACGGGGTGGGGGGTTAGCAATCAGCCCCAGCATTTT.